The rows below give T cell receptor beta chains drawn from one sample of a study of T cell clones after liver transplantation. The protocol was immunoSEQ multiplex PCR, while the TCRdb copy is restricted to in-frame clones and leaves out a portion. The sample includes about 76,000 clones, over 80% seen only once; the top ten take less than 3.5%. The specimen comprised CD4+ T cells from blood, sampled at the 22-month timepoint. These receptor sequences come from a human patient who received a liver transplant. Some T cells may be transferred from the graft donor. Both conserved end residues are part of each CDR3. D genes are given only for firm matches. Part of the rows lack a size; the others show once, few, many or a class for expanded clones.

j_gene,d_gene,v_gene,abundance,CDR3aa,CDR3nt
TRBJ2-5,NA,TRBV28,NA,CASIPGRQETQYF,TGTGCCAGCATCCCCGGCCGTCAAGAGACCCAGTACTTC
TRBJ2-7,NA,TRBV4-3,NA,CASSQTTETRQYF,TGCGCCAGCAGCCAAACGACCGAGACCAGGCAGTACTTC
TRBJ2-7,TRBD1,TRBV2,NA,CASSEQGSSNEQYF,TGTGCCAGCAGCGAACAGGGGTCTAGTAACGAGCAGTACTTC
TRBJ2-2,TRBD1,TRBV6-1,NA,CASGTGGITGELFF,TGTGCCAGCGGGACAGGGGGCATCACCGGGGAGCTGTTTTTT
TRBJ2-2,NA,TRBV18,NA,CASSPDSEITGELFF,TGTGCCAGCTCACCAGATTCAGAAATCACCGGGGAGCTGTTTTTT
TRBJ2-1,NA,TRBV7-6,NA,CASSSLLEGYNEQFF,TGTGCCAGCAGCTCCCTCTTGGAGGGCTACAATGAGCAGTTCTTC
TRBJ1-4,NA,TRBV5-1,NA,CASSLGVATNEKLFF,TGCGCCAGCAGCTTAGGGGTTGCAACTAATGAAAAACTGTTTTTT
TRBJ2-1,TRBD2,TRBV5-1,NA,CASAGRTSGRASNEQFF,TGCGCCAGCGCCGGGAGGACTAGCGGGAGGGCCTCCAATGAGCAGTTCTTC
TRBJ2-1,TRBD2,TRBV7-3,NA,CASSSGDGLAGGEQFF,TGTGCCAGCAGCTCTGGGGACGGACTAGCGGGAGGGGAGCAGTTCTTC
TRBJ2-7,NA,TRBV5-1,NA,CASSTGDFHEQYF,TGCGCCAGCAGCACAGGCGATTTCCACGAGCAGTACTTC
TRBJ2-1,NA,TRBV7-3,NA,CASSLGRGGRGIDEQFF,TGTGCCAGCAGCCTCGGGCGCGGGGGCAGGGGGATAGATGAGCAGTTCTTC
TRBJ1-6,NA,TRBV6-5,NA,CASRIMGNSPLHF,TGTGCCAGTAGGATCATGGGGAATTCACCCCTCCACTTT
TRBJ1-6,NA,TRBV10-1,NA,CASSANDRPPYNSPLHF,TGCGCCAGCAGTGCAAACGACAGGCCCCCCTATAATTCACCCCTCCACTTT
TRBJ1-3,NA,TRBV25-1,once,CASIGPGRNTIYF,TGTGCCAGCATTGGGCCAGGGAGAAACACCATATATTTT
TRBJ2-5,NA,TRBV5-1,few,CASSLGLATQETQYF,TGCGCCAGCAGCTTGGGCCTAGCGACTCAAGAGACCCAGTACTTC
TRBJ1-3,NA,TRBV19,NA,CASSIIQRSSGNTIYF,TGTGCCAGTAGTATAATTCAGAGATCTTCTGGAAACACCATATATTTT
TRBJ2-2,NA,TRBV9,NA,CASSWRGATGELFF,TGTGCCAGCAGCTGGCGCGGAGCGACCGGGGAGCTGTTTTTT
TRBJ2-1,TRBD2,TRBV2,NA,CASKLQGLAGGSSYNEQFF,TGTGCCAGCAAACTACAGGGGCTAGCGGGGGGGTCCTCCTACAATGAGCAGTTCTTC
TRBJ2-1,TRBD2,TRBV14,NA,CASSQDRRSSGRDNEQFF,TGTGCCAGCAGCCAAGATAGGAGGTCTAGCGGTCGTGACAATGAGCAGTTCTTC
TRBJ1-2,NA,TRBV7-9,NA,CASSLGTGTANYGYTF,TGTGCCAGCAGCCTGGGAACAGGTACAGCTAACTATGGCTACACCTTC
TRBJ1-6,TRBD1,TRBV9,NA,CASSRTQGDNSPLHF,TGTGCCAGCAGCCGGACTCAGGGGGATAATTCACCCCTCCACTTT
TRBJ1-2,NA,TRBV28,NA,CASSFGKGGYTF,TGTGCCAGCAGTTTTGGGAAGGGGGGCTACACCTTC
TRBJ2-7,TRBD2,TRBV4-3,NA,CASSQAPSGGIYEQYF,TGCGCCAGCAGCCAAGCGCCTAGCGGGGGGATCTACGAGCAGTACTTC
TRBJ1-1,TRBD1,TRBV7-6,NA,CASSQGQGGTEAFF,TGTGCCAGCAGCCAGGGACAGGGAGGCACTGAAGCTTTCTTT
TRBJ1-2,NA,TRBV6-1,NA,CASGGTQANYGYTF,TGTGCCAGCGGAGGGACCCAAGCTAACTATGGCTACACCTTC
TRBJ1-5,NA,TRBV7-2,NA,CASSLRRGDGIRPQHF,TGTGCCAGCAGCTTACGGAGGGGAGATGGAATAAGGCCCCAGCATTTT
TRBJ2-7,TRBD2,TRBV18,NA,CASSLPTGGYEQYF,TGTGCCAGCTCACTCCCGACGGGGGGTTACGAGCAGTACTTC
TRBJ1-3,NA,TRBV4-2,NA,CASSPTIGTGNTIYF,TGTGCCAGCAGCCCGACTATAGGAACTGGAAACACCATATATTTT
TRBJ2-3,TRBD2,TRBV6-5,NA,CATSGVLDTQYF,TGTGCGACTAGCGGGGTTCTAGATACGCAGTATTTT
TRBJ1-3,NA,TRBV29-1,NA,CSVESSGRTKNTIYF,TGCAGCGTTGAGTCGTCAGGGCGAACGAAAAACACCATATATTTT
TRBJ2-7,TRBD2,TRBV4-1,few,CASSQHGLATNEQYF,TGCGCCAGCAGCCAACACGGACTAGCGACGAACGAGCAGTACTTC
TRBJ2-1,TRBD2,TRBV12-5,NA,CASGKLTGTSGRALNEQFF,TGTGCTAGTGGCAAACTAACCGGGACTAGCGGGAGGGCTTTAAATGAGCAGTTCTTC
TRBJ2-5,NA,TRBV6-1,once,CASSEAGWGNQETQYF,TGTGCCAGCAGTGAAGCCGGATGGGGGAACCAAGAGACCCAGTACTTC
TRBJ1-6,NA,TRBV5-5,once,CASSRGLRDSYNSPLHF,TGTGCCAGCAGCAGGGGACTCCGAGACTCCTATAATTCACCCCTCCACTTT
TRBJ1-5,NA,TRBV19,NA,CASSKGKKQPQHF,TGTGCCAGTAGCAAGGGGAAGAAACAGCCCCAGCATTTT
TRBJ2-7,TRBD1,TRBV7-2,NA,CASSSRDRGIYEQYF,TGTGCCAGCAGCTCCAGGGACAGGGGTATCTACGAGCAGTACTTC
TRBJ1-3,NA,TRBV11-2,NA,CASKLSRAGNTIYF,TGTGCCAGCAAACTCAGCAGGGCTGGAAACACCATATATTTT
TRBJ1-2,TRBD1,TRBV5-5,NA,CASSLGQGELGYTF,TGTGCCAGCAGCTTGGGCCAGGGGGAGCTTGGCTACACCTTC
TRBJ1-6,NA,TRBV15,NA,CATSSPGDGSPLHF,TGTGCCACCAGCAGTCCAGGGGACGGTTCACCCCTCCACTTT
TRBJ2-7,TRBD2,TRBV4-3,NA,CASSRGLAGGSYEQYF,TGCGCCAGCAGCCGAGGCTTAGCGGGAGGCTCCTACGAGCAGTACTTC
TRBJ2-1,TRBD2,TRBV7-3,many,CASRGISGWVNEQFF,TGTGCCAGCAGAGGGATTAGCGGGTGGGTGAATGAGCAGTTCTTC
TRBJ1-2,TRBD1,TRBV6-5,NA,CASSYTEYTGDYGYTF,TGTGCCAGCAGTTACACCGAATATACAGGGGACTATGGCTACACCTTC